The rows below give T cell receptor beta chains drawn from one sample of a study of cytomegalovirus exposure and HLA in healthy donors. The protocol was immunoSEQ multiplex PCR, while the TCRdb copy is restricted to in-frame clones and leaves out a portion. The sample lists around 200,000 clones, around 83% occurring once. Source material: PBMCs. These receptors all come from a woman aged 50 to 60 in good health and CMV-seropositive. Each CDR3 is given with its conserved first and last residue. The D gene is left open where the match is weak. Clone size is not always given. Where it is, it says once, few, many or a class for expanded clones.

d_gene,abundance,j_gene,v_gene,CDR3nt,CDR3aa
-,-,TRBJ2-3,TRBV7-2,TGTGCCAGCAGCACTAGACGATGGCGACAGGCTATCACAGATACGCAGTATTTT,CASSTRRWRQAITDTQYF
-,-,TRBJ2-1,TRBV6-5,TGTGCCAGCATGGGGGCAAAAGAGCAGTTCTTC,CASMGAKEQFF
-,-,TRBJ1-5,TRBV7-2,TGTGCCAGCAGCTTAGGGGCGGCAGGGGATCAGCCCCAGCATTTT,CASSLGAAGDQPQHF
-,-,TRBJ2-4,TRBV4-2,TGTGCCAGCAGCCAAGAATACCAGGAAAACATTCAGTACTTC,CASSQEYQENIQYF
TRBD2,-,TRBJ2-5,TRBV9,TGTGCCAGCAGCGTAGCCCCCCTAGCGGGGGTTAGGGAGACCCAGTACTTC,CASSVAPLAGVRETQYF
-,-,TRBJ2-5,TRBV7-9,TGTGCCAGCAGCTTGGGGAGCCTCTTCCAAGAGACCCAGTACTTC,CASSLGSLFQETQYF
TRBD1,-,TRBJ1-1,TRBV28,TGTGCCAGCAGGTCGGGACAGATGAACACTGAAGCTTTCTTT,CASRSGQMNTEAFF
TRBD1,once,TRBJ1-2,TRBV6-5,TGTGCCAGCAGTTACGGGCAGGGGGCCTATGGCTACACCTTC,CASSYGQGAYGYTF
-,-,TRBJ1-2,TRBV15,TGTGCCACCAGCAGATCCTCCGGAGGCAGTACTGGCTACACCTTC,CATSRSSGGSTGYTF
TRBD1,few,TRBJ1-1,TRBV6-6,TGTGCCAGCATCATAAGGGGGCGAGTGGACACTGAAGCTTTCTTT,CASIIRGRVDTEAFF
-,-,TRBJ2-1,TRBV7-9,TGTGCCAGCAGCATTTCCCTACACAATGAGCAGTTCTTC,CASSISLHNEQFF
-,-,TRBJ1-1,TRBV18,TGTGCCAGCTCAGAGACAGGAGGAGAGAACACTGAAGCTTTCTTT,CASSETGGENTEAFF
TRBD1,-,TRBJ1-6,TRBV6-6,TGTGCCAGCAGCTCGACAGGGGAGACTTCACCCCTCCACTTT,CASSSTGETSPLHF
TRBD2,-,TRBJ2-3,TRBV18,TGTGCCAGCGCTCCCCTCGCGGCTAGCGGGGTTAGCACAGATACGCAGTATTTT,CASAPLAASGVSTDTQYF
TRBD2,once,TRBJ2-2,TRBV4-2,TGTGCCAGCAGCCAGCCCGGACTAGTCTCGAACACCGGGGAGCTGTTTTTT,CASSQPGLVSNTGELFF
-,few,TRBJ1-1,TRBV28,TGTGCCAGCAGCACCACGACACCGGCTCCTTTCTTT,CASSTTTPAPFF
-,-,TRBJ2-3,TRBV30,TGTGCCTGGAGTGTATTCGTAGATACGCAGTATTTT,CAWSVFVDTQYF
TRBD1,few,TRBJ2-6,TRBV4-2,TGTGCCAGCAGCCAACGTCCCGGGACAGGGACGAGCTCTGGGGCCAACGTCCTGACTTTC,CASSQRPGTGTSSGANVLTF
TRBD1,few,TRBJ2-7,TRBV28,TGTGCCAGCAGGACTGGGACAGGGCGGACCTACGAGCAGTACTTC,CASRTGTGRTYEQYF
TRBD2,-,TRBJ2-1,TRBV7-2,TGTGCCAGCAGCTTAGCAGCGGGGCCATACAATGAGCAGTTCTTC,CASSLAAGPYNEQFF
-,-,TRBJ1-4,TRBV5-4,TGTGCCAGCAGCTCCAGCCCTGGAGATGAAAAACTGTTTTTT,CASSSSPGDEKLFF
TRBD2,-,TRBJ2-7,TRBV7-9,TGTGCCAGCAGCCTCCTAGCGGGGGCCGTGTACGAGCAGTACTTC,CASSLLAGAVYEQYF
-,-,TRBJ2-7,TRBV28,TGTGCCAGCAGTCACGAGGCTTACGAGCAGTACTTC,CASSHEAYEQYF
TRBD1,-,TRBJ1-1,TRBV14,TGTGCCAGCAGGCGACAGGGGGCTAACACTGAAGCTTTCTTT,CASRRQGANTEAFF
TRBD1,-,TRBJ2-7,TRBV5-4,TGTGCCAGCAGCCTCCCGGGACAGGGACCCCACGAGCAGTACTTC,CASSLPGQGPHEQYF
TRBD1,-,TRBJ1-1,TRBV7-3,TGTGCCAGCAGCACTTTACAGGGGATGAACACTGAAGCTTTCTTT,CASSTLQGMNTEAFF
-,few,TRBJ1-2,TRBV6-1,TGTGCCAGCCGAAGAGAGGGGGTGGGCTATGGCTACACCTTC,CASRREGVGYGYTF
TRBD1,-,TRBJ2-7,TRBV30,TGTGCCTGTAGCCGGGACAGTTCTTATTACGAGCAGTACTTC,CACSRDSSYYEQYF
TRBD2,-,TRBJ2-3,TRBV5-1,TGCGCCAGCAGCTTGTTACTAGCGGGGGGCCTGAGCACAGATACGCAGTATTTT,CASSLLLAGGLSTDTQYF
-,once,TRBJ1-6,TRBV9,TGTGCCAGCAGCGTAGTTGCCGGTCGGTTCTCACCCCTCCACTTT,CASSVVAGRFSPLHF
TRBD1,once,TRBJ2-7,TRBV6-5,TGTGCCAGCAGTTACCCAGGGCGGACAGGCGAGCAGTACTTC,CASSYPGRTGEQYF
-,-,TRBJ1-5,TRBV19,TGTGCCAGTAGTCCTGCAAAAAGGGAGGGCCAGCCCCAGCATTTT,CASSPAKREGQPQHF
-,-,TRBJ1-6,TRBV30,TGTGCCTGGAGTGTAAGCGGGGGAGGCTCACCCCTCCACTTT,CAWSVSGGGSPLHF
-,-,TRBJ1-1,TRBV30,TGTGCCTGGAACAGACAGGCTCTCCCGTTTGCCACTGAAGCTTTCTTT,CAWNRQALPFATEAFF
TRBD2,-,TRBJ2-4,TRBV6-7,TGTGCCAGCAGTTACCGGGGACTAGCGGGGGGGCCGAGTTCCGCATCAGGAGCCAAAAACATTCAGTACTTC,CASSYRGLAGGPSSASGAKNIQYF
-,-,TRBJ1-1,TRBV18,TGTGCCAGCTCACCGACATTTGGCACTGAAGCTTTCTTT,CASSPTFGTEAFF
-,-,TRBJ2-7,TRBV5-1,TGCGCCAGCAGCTTGGACAGGGTTAACTACGAGCAGTACTTC,CASSLDRVNYEQYF
TRBD1,-,TRBJ2-3,TRBV19,TGTGCCAGTAGGAACTCCGGGACAGCCATCACAGATACGCAGTATTTT,CASRNSGTAITDTQYF
TRBD2,-,TRBJ2-1,TRBV5-5,TGTGCCAGCAGCTTGGGCGGGGGGGCTCTCCATGAGCAGTTCTTC,CASSLGGGALHEQFF
TRBD1,-,TRBJ1-2,TRBV27,TGTGCCAGCAGCCAAGGACAGGTACCTCTATGGGGCTACACCTTC,CASSQGQVPLWGYTF
-,-,TRBJ2-5,TRBV18,TGTGCCAGCTCACCACCGTCAGTAGAGACCCAGTACTTC,CASSPPSVETQYF
-,-,TRBJ2-5,TRBV10-3,TGTGCCATCAGTCCCGGGGGGCCTGAAGAGACCCAGTACTTC,CAISPGGPEETQYF
TRBD2,-,TRBJ2-1,TRBV5-1,TGCGCCAGCAGCTCGGGCGTGACTAGCGGGGGGTACAATGAGCAGTTCTTC,CASSSGVTSGGYNEQFF
TRBD2,-,TRBJ2-5,TRBV5-1,TGCGCCAGCAGCTTTCTCGCGGGGGTCCCGTACCAAGAGACCCAGTACTTC,CASSFLAGVPYQETQYF
-,-,TRBJ1-5,TRBV6-1,TGTGCCAGCAGTGAAGAAAACGGTCTTAATCAGCCCCAGCATTTT,CASSEENGLNQPQHF
TRBD2,-,TRBJ2-2,TRBV5-1,TGCGCCAGCAGCTTTCGACTAGCGGGGGGCTTGAACACCGGGGAGCTGTTTTTT,CASSFRLAGGLNTGELFF
-,-,TRBJ1-5,TRBV6-1,TGTGCCAGCAGGTTAAATCAGCCCCAGCATTTT,CASRLNQPQHF
-,-,TRBJ2-3,TRBV4-1,TGCGCCAGCAGCCAACAGGAGGGTCCAGATACGCAGTATTTT,CASSQQEGPDTQYF
-,-,TRBJ2-2,TRBV30,TGTGCCTGGAGTTTCGCGAACACCGGGGAGCTGTTTTTT,CAWSFANTGELFF
-,-,TRBJ1-2,TRBV6-5,TGTGCCAGCAGTTCCCGACAGAAAACTAACTATGGCTACACCTTC,CASSSRQKTNYGYTF
-,-,TRBJ1-1,TRBV18,TGTGCCAGCTTACCAGTTAGTAAAAACACTGAAGCTTTCTTT,CASLPVSKNTEAFF
TRBD1,few,TRBJ2-7,TRBV6-5,TGTGCCAGCAGTTACACAGGGGTAGGGTTCGAGCAGTACTTC,CASSYTGVGFEQYF
-,-,TRBJ2-7,TRBV4-1,TGCGCCAGCAGCCAACTGAGCTCCTACGAGCAGTACTTC,CASSQLSSYEQYF
-,-,TRBJ1-4,TRBV4-2,TGTGCCAGCGCCGGGGCAGGGGTTGAAAAACTGTTTTTT,CASAGAGVEKLFF
-,-,TRBJ1-2,TRBV20-1,TGCAGTGTTGGAGAACAGCTTAGCTACACCTTC,CSVGEQLSYTF
-,-,TRBJ2-1,TRBV30,TGTGCCTGGAGAGGGGGAAACAATGAGCAGTTCTTC,CAWRGGNNEQFF
-,once,TRBJ1-6,TRBV7-2,TGTGCCAGCAGCTTAGATGCGAATTCACCCCTCCACTTT,CASSLDANSPLHF
TRBD2,-,TRBJ2-5,TRBV5-4,TGTGCCAGCAGCGCGACCAGCGGGGACGCGGAGACCCAGTACTTC,CASSATSGDAETQYF
-,once,TRBJ2-3,TRBV11-3,TGTGCCAGCAGCTCCCGGACATCGAGGGATACGCAGTATTTT,CASSSRTSRDTQYF
-,few,TRBJ1-1,TRBV9,TGTGCCAGCAGCGTAGGGGCAGGGTCGAGCACTGAAGCTTTCTTT,CASSVGAGSSTEAFF